This T cell receptor beta chain is drawn from a study of cytomegalovirus exposure and HLA in healthy donors. About the study: A prior study identified roughly 110 million unique TCR beta sequences from some 180 million T cells.

A note on this clone: What it binds is unknown.

Study-level findings and limits: A later analysis showed HLA-associated TCR beta chains outstripping equally common others in clonal expansion.

CDR3 length: 14 amino acids. Germline CDR1 is SGHTA and CDR2 is FQGNSA. With V trimmed by 4 bases and J by 5 bases, 6 bases remained unmatched. Primers included in the PCR were 60 Vbeta and 13 Jbeta primers. Sequencing was performed with immunoSEQ multiplex PCR; in TCRdb, only in-frame clones are kept and a portion is missing. The data show about 43,000 clones, around 53% seen once. This TCR was recovered from a man aged 55-75 years in good health and CMV-seronegative. Sample: PBMCs. This chain uses TRBV7-2 with TRBJ1-2; 8 nucleotides match TRBD1. CDR3 nucleotides: TGTGCCAGCAGCTCACGGACAGGGATTTATGGCTACACCTTC. The encoded protein is CASSSRTGIYGYTF.